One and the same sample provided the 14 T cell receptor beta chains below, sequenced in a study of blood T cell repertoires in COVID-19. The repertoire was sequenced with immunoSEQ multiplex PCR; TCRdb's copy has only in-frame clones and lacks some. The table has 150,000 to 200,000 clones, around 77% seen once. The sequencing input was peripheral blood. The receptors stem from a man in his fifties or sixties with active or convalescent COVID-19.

The CDR3 spells CASSLMSVSSYNEQFF. CDR3 DNA: TGTGCCAGCAGCTTGATGTCCGTTAGCTCCTACAATGAGCAGTTCTTC. The chain carries TRBV7-9 and TRBJ2-1; D is ambiguous. V was shortened by 3 bases and J by 0 bases, with 12 bases between the two germline ends. Germline CDR1 reads SEHNR; CDR2 reads FQNEAQ (reference sequence). The CDR3 is made up of 16 amino acids.

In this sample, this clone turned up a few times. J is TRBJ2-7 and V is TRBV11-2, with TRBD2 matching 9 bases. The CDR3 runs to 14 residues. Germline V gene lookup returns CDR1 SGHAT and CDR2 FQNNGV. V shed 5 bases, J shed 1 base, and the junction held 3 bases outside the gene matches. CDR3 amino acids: CASSRAGGSYEQYF. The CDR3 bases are TGTGCCAGCAGCCGGGCGGGAGGGTCCTACGAGCAGTACTTC. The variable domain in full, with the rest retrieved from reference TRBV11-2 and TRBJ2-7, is EAGVAQSPRYKIIEKRQSVAFWCNPISGHATLYWYQQILGQGPKLLIQFQNNGVVDDSQLPKDRFSAERLKGVDSTLKIQPAKLEDSAVYLCASSRAGGSYEQYFGPGTRLTVT.

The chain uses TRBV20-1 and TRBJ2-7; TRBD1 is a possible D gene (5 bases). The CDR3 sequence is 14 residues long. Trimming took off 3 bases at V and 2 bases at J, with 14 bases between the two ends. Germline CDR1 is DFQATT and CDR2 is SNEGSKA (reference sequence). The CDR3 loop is CSASAGMDPYEQYF. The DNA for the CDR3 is TGCAGTGCTAGTGCAGGGATGGACCCCTACGAGCAGTACTTC.

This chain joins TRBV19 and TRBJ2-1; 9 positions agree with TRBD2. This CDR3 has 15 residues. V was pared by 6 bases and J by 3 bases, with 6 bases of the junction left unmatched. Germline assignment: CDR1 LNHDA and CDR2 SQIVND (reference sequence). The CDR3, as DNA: TGTGCCAGTAGCCGTAGCGGGAGTTACTACAATGAGCAGTTCTTC. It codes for CASSRSGSYYNEQFF.

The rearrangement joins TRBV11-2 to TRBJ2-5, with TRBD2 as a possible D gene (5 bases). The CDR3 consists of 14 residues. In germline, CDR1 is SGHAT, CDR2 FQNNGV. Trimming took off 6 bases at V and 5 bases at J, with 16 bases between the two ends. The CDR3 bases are TGTGCCAGCAGTAAAATGGTTTCGGGGGAGACCCAGTACTTC. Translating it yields CASSKMVSGETQYF.

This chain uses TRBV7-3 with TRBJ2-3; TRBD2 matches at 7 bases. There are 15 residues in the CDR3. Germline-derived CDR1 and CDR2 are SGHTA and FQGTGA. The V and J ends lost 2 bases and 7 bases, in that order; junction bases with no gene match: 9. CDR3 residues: CASSLGGGSGYTQYF. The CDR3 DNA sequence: TGTGCCAGCAGCTTAGGGGGAGGGTCAGGATATACGCAGTATTTT.

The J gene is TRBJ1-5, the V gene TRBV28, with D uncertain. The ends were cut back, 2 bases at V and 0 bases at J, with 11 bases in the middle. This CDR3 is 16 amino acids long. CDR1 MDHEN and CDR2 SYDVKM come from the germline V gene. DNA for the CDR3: TGTGCCAGCAGTTTAGCCCAGGAATATAGCAATCAGCCCCAGCATTTT. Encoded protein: CASSLAQEYSNQPQHF.

The chain's CDR3 is CASSRTGQSKETQYF. For the CDR3, the DNA is TGTGCCAGCAGCCGGACAGGGCAGTCCAAGGAGACCCAGTACTTC. The chain is built from TRBV7-9 and TRBJ2-5; 8 positions agree with TRBD1. The CDR3 is 15 amino acids. V lost 5 bases and J lost 5; bases outside the gene matches: 10. Germline loops: CDR1 SEHNR, CDR2 FQNEAQ (reference sequence).

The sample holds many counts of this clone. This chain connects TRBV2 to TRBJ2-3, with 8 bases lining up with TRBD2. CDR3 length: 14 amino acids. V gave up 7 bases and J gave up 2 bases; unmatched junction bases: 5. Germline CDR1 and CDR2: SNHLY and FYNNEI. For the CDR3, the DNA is TGTGCCAGCATAGCGGGACGCCACACAGATACGCAGTATTTT. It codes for CASIAGRHTDTQYF.

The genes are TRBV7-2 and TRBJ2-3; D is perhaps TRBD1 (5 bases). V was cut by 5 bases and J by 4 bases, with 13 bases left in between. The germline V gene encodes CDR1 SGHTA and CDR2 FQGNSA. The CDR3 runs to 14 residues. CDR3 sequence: CASSPGHFSDTQYF. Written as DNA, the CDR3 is TGTGCCAGCAGCCCCGGACACTTCTCAGATACGCAGTATTTT.

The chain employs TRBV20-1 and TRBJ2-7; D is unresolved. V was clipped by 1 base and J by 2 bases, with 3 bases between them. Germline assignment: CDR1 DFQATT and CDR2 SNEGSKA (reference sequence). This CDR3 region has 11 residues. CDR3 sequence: CSARVTYEQYF. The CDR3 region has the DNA TGCAGTGCTAGAGTTACCTACGAGCAGTACTTC.

The CDR3 protein is CASSKGDRPGNSYTEAFF. Written as DNA, the CDR3 is TGTGCCAGCAGCAAGGGAGACAGGCCAGGGAATAGTTACACTGAAGCTTTCTTT. The chain combines TRBV21-1 with TRBJ1-1; the D call of TRBD1 is as the table states it, not checked on the DNA. TRBV21-1 is shown as a pseudogene. The CDR3 contains 18 residues.

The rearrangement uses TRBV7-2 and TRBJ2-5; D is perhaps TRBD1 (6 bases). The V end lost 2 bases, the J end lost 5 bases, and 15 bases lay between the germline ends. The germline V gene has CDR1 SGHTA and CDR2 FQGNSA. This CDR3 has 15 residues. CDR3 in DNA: TGTGCCAGCAGCTTACAGGGGTTTTATTCGGAGACCCAGTACTTC. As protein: CASSLQGFYSETQYF.

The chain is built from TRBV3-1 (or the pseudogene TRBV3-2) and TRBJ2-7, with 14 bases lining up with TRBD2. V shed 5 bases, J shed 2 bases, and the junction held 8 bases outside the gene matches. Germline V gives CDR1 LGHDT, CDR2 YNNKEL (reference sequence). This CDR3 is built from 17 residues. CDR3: CASSAGLAGGFTYEQYF. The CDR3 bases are TGTGCCAGCAGCGCCGGACTAGCGGGAGGTTTCACCTACGAGCAGTACTTC.